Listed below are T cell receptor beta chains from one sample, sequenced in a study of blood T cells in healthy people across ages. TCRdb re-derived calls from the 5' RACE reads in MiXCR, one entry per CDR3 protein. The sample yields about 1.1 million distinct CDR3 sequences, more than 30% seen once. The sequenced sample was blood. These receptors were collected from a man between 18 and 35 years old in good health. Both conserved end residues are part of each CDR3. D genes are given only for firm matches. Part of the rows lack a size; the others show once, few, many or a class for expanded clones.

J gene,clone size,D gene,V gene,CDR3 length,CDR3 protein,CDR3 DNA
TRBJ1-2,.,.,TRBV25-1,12,CATSWGNYGHTF,TGTGCCACCTCGTGGGGGAACTATGGCCACACCTTC
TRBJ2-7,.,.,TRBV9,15,CACSVGPGAYNEQYF,TGTGCCTGCAGCGTAGGTCCGGGGGCCTACAATGAGCAGTACTTC
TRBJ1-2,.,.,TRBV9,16,CASSGSVGGSNYGYTF,TGTGCCAGCAGCGGTAGCGTCGGGGGCTCGAATTATGGCTACACCTTC
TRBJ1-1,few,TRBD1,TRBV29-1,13,CSVRAGGGTEAFF,TGCAGCGTTAGGGCAGGGGGGGGCACTGAAGCTTTCTTT
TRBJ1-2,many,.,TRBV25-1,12,CASSEGGGGYTF,TGTGCCAGCAGTGAAGGGGGCGGCGGCTACACCTTC
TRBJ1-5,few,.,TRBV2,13,CASRRAPEGPQHF,TGTGCCAGCAGAAGGGCACCCGAGGGACCCCAGCATTTT
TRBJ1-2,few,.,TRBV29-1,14,CSVFVSGTEYGYTF,TGCAGCGTTTTTGTTTCCGGGACCGAGTATGGCTACACCTTC
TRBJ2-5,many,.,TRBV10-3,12,CAIKTGEETQYF,TGTGCCATCAAAACGGGGGAAGAGACCCAGTACTTC
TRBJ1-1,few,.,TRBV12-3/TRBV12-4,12,CASSYLATEAFF,TGTGCCAGCAGTTACCTTGCAACTGAAGCTTTCTTT
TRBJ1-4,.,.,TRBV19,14,CASSNSAGREKLFF,TGTGCCAGTAGTAATTCGGCAGGACGTGAAAAACTGTTTTTT
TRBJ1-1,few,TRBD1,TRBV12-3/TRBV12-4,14,CASTPTGVGSEAFF,TGTGCCAGCACCCCGACAGGGGTGGGTTCTGAAGCTTTCTTT
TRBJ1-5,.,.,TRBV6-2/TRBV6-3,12,CASRPSDGPQHF,TGTGCCAGCAGACCATCGGACGGGCCCCAGCATTTT
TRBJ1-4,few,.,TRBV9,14,CASSVEGKDEKLFF,TGTGCCAGCAGCGTAGAGGGCAAAGATGAAAAACTGTTTTTT
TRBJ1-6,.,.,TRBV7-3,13,CASGPDRNSPPHF,TGTGCCAGCGGCCCGGACAGAAACTCACCCCCCCACTTT
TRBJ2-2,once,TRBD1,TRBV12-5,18,CASGLVLGDRGRLGELFF,TGTGCTAGTGGTTTGGTACTTGGGGACAGGGGGCGCCTCGGGGAGCTGTTTTTT
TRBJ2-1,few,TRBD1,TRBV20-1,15,CSALNRGRVYNEQFF,TGCAGTGCCTTGAACAGGGGGCGAGTCTACAATGAGCAGTTCTTC
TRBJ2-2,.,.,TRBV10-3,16,CAIKETDRTNTGELFF,TGTGCCATCAAAGAGACAGATCGCACGAACACCGGGGAGCTGTTTTTT
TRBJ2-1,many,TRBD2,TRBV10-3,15,CAIRTSGEPSNEQFF,TGTGCCATCAGGACTAGCGGGGAACCAAGCAATGAGCAGTTCTTC
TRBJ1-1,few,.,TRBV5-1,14,CASSWGSTNTEAFF,TGCGCCAGCAGCTGGGGCAGCACGAACACTGAAGCTTTCTTT
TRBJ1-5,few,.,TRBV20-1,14,CSASTATGYQPQHF,TGCAGTGCTAGCACCGCTACAGGTTATCAGCCCCAGCATTTT
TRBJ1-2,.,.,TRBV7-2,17,CASSSPGYGPNHYGYTF,TGTGCCAGCAGCTCCCCCGGTTACGGGCCAAATCACTATGGCTACACCTTC
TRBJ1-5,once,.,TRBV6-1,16,CASSKKPGLLNQPQHF,TGTGCCAGCAGTAAAAAACCGGGACTCCTAAATCAGCCCCAGCATTTT
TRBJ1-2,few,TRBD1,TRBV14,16,CASSQDPRQGNYGYTF,TGTGCCAGCAGCCAAGACCCCAGACAGGGGAACTATGGCTACACCTTC
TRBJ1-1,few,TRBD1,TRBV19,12,CASSQRDREAFF,TGTGCCAGTAGTCAGCGGGACAGAGAAGCTTTCTTT
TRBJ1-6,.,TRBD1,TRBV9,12,CASGTVDSPLHF,TGTGCCAGCGGGACAGTCGATTCACCCCTCCACTTT
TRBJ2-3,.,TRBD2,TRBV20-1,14,CSRLLAGGQDTQYF,TGCAGTAGATTACTAGCGGGGGGGCAAGATACGCAGTATTTT
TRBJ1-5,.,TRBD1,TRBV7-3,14,CASSLNQGGQPQHF,TGTGCCAGCAGCTTAAACCAGGGGGGTCAGCCCCAGCATTTT
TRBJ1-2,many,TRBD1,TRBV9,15,CASSESGTGLDGYTF,TGTGCCAGCAGTGAATCCGGGACAGGTCTAGATGGCTACACCTTC
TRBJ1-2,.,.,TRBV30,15,CAWSVMGGGRYGYTF,TGTGCCTGGAGTGTAATGGGCGGAGGGCGATATGGCTACACCTTC
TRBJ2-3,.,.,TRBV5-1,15,CASSFRGHGTDTQYF,TGCGCCAGCAGCTTTCGGGGGCACGGCACAGATACGCAGTATTTT
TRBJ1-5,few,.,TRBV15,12,CATSTFNQPQHF,TGTGCCACCAGCACCTTCAATCAGCCCCAGCATTTT
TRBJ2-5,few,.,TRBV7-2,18,CASSSLSKLESAQETQYF,TGTGCCAGCAGCTCCCTATCTAAACTAGAGAGTGCACAAGAGACCCAGTACTTC
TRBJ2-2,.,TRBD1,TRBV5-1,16,CASSFYGTGDTGKLFF,TGCGCCAGCAGCTTCTACGGGACAGGGGACACCGGGAAGCTGTTTTTT
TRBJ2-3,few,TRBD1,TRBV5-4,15,CASSLITGDPDTQYF,TGTGCCAGCAGCTTAATCACAGGGGACCCAGATACGCAGTATTTT
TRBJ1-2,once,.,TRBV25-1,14,CASRGDTKTYGYTF,TGTGCCAGCAGGGGGGACACCAAAACCTATGGCTACACCTTC
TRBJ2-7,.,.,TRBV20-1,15,CSARRVGSFPHEQYF,TGCAGTGCTAGAAGAGTGGGCAGTTTCCCCCACGAGCAGTACTTC
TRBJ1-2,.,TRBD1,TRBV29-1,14,CSVRDRQGGNGYTF,TGCAGCGTTCGCGATCGACAGGGAGGAAATGGCTACACCTTC
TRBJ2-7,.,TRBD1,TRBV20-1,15,CSARAWTGSSYEQYF,TGCAGTGCTAGAGCCTGGACAGGGAGCTCCTACGAGCAGTACTTC
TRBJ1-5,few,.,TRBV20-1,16,CSARDWQGWPSQPQHF,TGCAGTGCTAGAGATTGGCAGGGTTGGCCGTCTCAGCCCCAGCATTTT
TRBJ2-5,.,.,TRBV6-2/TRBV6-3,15,CASSYLGQGSNEQYF,TGTGCCAGCAGTTACCTCGGCCAGGGAAGTAATGAGCAGTACTTC
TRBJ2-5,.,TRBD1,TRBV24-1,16,CATSGLDRGEGETQYF,TGTGCCACCAGTGGTTTAGACAGGGGTGAAGGAGAGACCCAGTACTTC
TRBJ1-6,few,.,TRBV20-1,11,CSAGSNSPLHF,TGCAGTGCTGGGTCTAATTCACCCCTCCACTTT
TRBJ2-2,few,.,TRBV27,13,CASSLSVTGELFF,TGTGCCAGCAGTTTATCGGTCACCGGGGAGCTGTTTTTT
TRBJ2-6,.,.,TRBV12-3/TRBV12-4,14,CASSFPSGANVPTF,TGTGCCAGCAGTTTCCCATCTGGGGCCAACGTCCCGACTTTC
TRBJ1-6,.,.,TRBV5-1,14,CAGSSGTDNSPLHF,TGCGCCGGCAGTTCTGGGACGGATAATTCACCCCTCCACTTT
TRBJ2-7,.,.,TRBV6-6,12,CASSTTGSEQYF,TGTGCCAGCAGTACTACAGGGAGCGAGCAGTACTTC
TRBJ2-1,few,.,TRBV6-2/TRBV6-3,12,CASTNGGYEQFF,TGTGCCAGCACCAACGGGGGTTATGAGCAGTTCTTC
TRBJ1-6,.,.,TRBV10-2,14,CASGKGRDNSPPHF,TGCGCCAGCGGAAAGGGACGGGATAATTCACCCCCCCACTTT
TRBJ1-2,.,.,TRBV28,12,CASLRHNYGYTF,TGTGCCAGCCTTCGCCATAACTATGGCTACACCTTC
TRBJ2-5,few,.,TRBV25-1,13,CASSSTGLGTQYF,TGTGCCAGCAGTTCGACAGGTCTGGGGACCCAGTACTTC
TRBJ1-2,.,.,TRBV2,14,CASPDRGANYGCTF,.
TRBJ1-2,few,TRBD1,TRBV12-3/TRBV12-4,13,CASRQGQNYGYTF,TGTGCCAGCAGACAGGGACAGAACTATGGCTACACCTTC
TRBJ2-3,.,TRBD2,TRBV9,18,CASSVATSSGGTLDTQYF,TGTGCCAGCAGCGTAGCAACATCTTCGGGGGGGACCCTGGATACGCAGTATTTT
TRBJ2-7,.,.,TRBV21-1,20,CASSKARCGAEQQGPYEQYF,TGTGCCAGCAGCAAAGCAAGGTGTGGGGCGGAACAACAGGGCCCCTACGAGCAGTACTTC